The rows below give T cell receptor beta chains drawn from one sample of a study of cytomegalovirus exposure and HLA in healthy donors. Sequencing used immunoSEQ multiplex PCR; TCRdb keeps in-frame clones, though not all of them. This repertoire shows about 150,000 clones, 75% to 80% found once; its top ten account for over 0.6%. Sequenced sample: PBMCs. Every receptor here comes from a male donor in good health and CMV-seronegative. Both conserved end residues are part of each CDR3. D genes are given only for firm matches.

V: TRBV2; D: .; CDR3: CASRQQGTSNQPQHF
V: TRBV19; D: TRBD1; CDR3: CASSIGQGLYNEQFF
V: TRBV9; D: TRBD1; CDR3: CASSVRGDRISDTQYF
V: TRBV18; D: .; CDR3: CASSPDTNYGYTF
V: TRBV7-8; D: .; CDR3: CASSSPGGGYGYTF
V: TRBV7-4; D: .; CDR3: CASSLGSLSEKLFF
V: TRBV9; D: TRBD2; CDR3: CASSPGLAGVVTGELFF
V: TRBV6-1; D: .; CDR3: CASRDSSYEQYF
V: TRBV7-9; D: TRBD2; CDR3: CASSRTSGGLNTGELFF
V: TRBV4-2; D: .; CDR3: CASSQEGGRGDTQYF
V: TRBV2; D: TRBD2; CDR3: CASSEAGSGGASDTQYF
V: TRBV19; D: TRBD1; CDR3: CASSNPSFRQGSGSMNTEAFF
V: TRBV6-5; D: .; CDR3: CASTPMEGYYGYTF
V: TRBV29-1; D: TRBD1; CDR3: CSDLGTGNTEAFF
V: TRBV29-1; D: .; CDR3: CSVVNQGTEAFF
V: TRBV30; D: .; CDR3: CAGLVDRDTEAFF
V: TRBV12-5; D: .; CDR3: CASGLLTRGDTQYF
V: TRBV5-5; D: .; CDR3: CASSIGGGFLGNEKLFF
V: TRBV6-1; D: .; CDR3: CASSPQGWHGYTF
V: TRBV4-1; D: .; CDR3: CASSQEIGTAYFYGYTF
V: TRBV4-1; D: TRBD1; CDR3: CASSLGQGVRLDGYTF
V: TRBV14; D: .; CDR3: CASSQAGYQETQYF
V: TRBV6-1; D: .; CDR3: CASSLKTEQPQHF
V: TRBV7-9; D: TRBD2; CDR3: CASSPPGLAGLDEQFF
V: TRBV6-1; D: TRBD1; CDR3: CASKIRGMNTEAFF
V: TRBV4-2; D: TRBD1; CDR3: CASREPGQGLLGYTF
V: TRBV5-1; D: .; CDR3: CASSSSDIRNEQYF
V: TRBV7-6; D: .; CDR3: CASSKQAWGEQYF
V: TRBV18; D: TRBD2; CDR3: CASSPTSGGSYEQYF
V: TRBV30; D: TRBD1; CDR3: CAWIQGVLDTQYF
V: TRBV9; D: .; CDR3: CASSVGGNSGNTIYF
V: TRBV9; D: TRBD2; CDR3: CASSVRAGGRPGGTGELFF
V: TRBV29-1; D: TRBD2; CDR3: CSVSLGLAVSYEQYF
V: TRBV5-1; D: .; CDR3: CASSLGDRTTNEKLFF